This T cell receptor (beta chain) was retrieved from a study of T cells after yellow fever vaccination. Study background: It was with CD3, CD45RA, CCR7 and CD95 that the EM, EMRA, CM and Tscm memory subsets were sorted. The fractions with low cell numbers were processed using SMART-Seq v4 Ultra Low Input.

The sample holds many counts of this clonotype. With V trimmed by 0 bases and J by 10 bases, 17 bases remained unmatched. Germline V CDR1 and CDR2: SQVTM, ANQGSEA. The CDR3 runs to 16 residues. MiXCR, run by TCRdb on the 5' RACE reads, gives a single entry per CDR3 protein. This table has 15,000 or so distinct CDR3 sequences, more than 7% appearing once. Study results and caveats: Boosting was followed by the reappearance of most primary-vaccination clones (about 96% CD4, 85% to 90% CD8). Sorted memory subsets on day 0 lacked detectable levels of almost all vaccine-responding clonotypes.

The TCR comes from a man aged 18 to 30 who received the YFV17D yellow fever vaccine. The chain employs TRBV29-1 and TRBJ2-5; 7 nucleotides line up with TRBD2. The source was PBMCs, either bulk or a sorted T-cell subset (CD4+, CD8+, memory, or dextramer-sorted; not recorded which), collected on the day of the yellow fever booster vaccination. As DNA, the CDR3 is TGCAGCGTTGAAGATCTCCATCGGGGGGACTTCTGGCACCAGTACTTC. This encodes CSVEDLHRGDFWHQYF.